This entry features one T cell receptor (beta chain) sequence. The antigen is not known. Among the donors, all were healthy bone marrow donors. The record originates from a study of cytomegalovirus exposure and HLA in healthy donors. The study, taken as a whole, reports: Rarity characterized most TCR sequences, yet some public TCRs appeared in many donors.

PCR amplification relied on 60 Vbeta primers (plus 13 Jbeta primers). Profiling relied on immunoSEQ multiplex PCR, and the TCRdb table lists in-frame clones only, not all of them. The sample shows around 99,000 clones, roughly 63% of them seen only once. This CDR3 region has 14 residues. Germline CDR1 MNHEY, CDR2 SVGAGI. V was cut by 6 bases and J by 2 bases, with 13 bases left in between. The J gene is TRBJ2-5, the V gene TRBV6-5, with D tentatively TRBD2 (6 bases). This clonotype was obtained from a woman aged 65 to 85 in good health and CMV-seropositive. Sequencing was done on a sample of PBMCs. As DNA, the CDR3 is TGTGCCAGCAGCTTCTCGGGGGATCAAGAGACCCAGTACTTC. Amino acid sequence: CASSFSGDQETQYF.